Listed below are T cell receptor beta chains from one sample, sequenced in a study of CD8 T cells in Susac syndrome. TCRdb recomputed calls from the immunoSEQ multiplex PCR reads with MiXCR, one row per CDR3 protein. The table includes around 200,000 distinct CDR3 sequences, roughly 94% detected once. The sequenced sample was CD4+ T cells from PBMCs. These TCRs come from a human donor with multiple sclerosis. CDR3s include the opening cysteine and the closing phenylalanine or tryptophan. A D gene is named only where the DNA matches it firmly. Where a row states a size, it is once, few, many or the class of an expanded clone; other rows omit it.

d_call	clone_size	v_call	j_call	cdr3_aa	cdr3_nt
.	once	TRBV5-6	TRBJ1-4	CASSHGVTNEKLFF	TGTGCCAGCTCCCACGGGGTAACTAATGAAAAACTGTTTTTT
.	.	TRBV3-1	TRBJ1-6	CASTPPGDNSPLHF	TGTGCCAGCACCCCTCCGGGGGACAATTCACCCCTCCACTTT
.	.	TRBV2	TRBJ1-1	CASSRAGAETEAFF	TGTGCCAGCAGTCGGGCGGGGGCCGAAACTGAAGCTTTCTTT
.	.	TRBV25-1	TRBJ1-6	CASSDKIYNSPLHF	TGTGCCAGCAGTGATAAGATCTATAATTCACCCCTCCACTTT
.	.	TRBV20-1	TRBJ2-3	CSARWAATDTQYF	TGCAGTGCTAGATGGGCGGCCACAGATACGCAGTATTTT
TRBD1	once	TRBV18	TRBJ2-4	CASSPRDRQGNIQYF	TGTGCCAGCTCACCACGAGATAGACAGGGAAACATTCAGTACTTC
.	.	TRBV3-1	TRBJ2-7	CASSHGLGEQYF	TGTGCCAGCAGCCACGGACTGGGCGAGCAGTACTTC
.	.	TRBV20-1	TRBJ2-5	CSATTGTHKETQYF	TGCAGTGCTACCACAGGGACTCATAAAGAGACCCAGTACTTC
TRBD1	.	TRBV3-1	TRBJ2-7	CASSQTGGSNEQYF	TGTGCCAGCAGCCAAACAGGGGGTTCAAACGAGCAGTACTTC
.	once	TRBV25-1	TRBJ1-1	CAGLRGRAEAFF	TGTGCCGGTTTAAGGGGGAGGGCTGAAGCTTTCTTT
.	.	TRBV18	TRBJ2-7	CASSPQRASYEQYF	TGTGCCAGCTCACCACAGCGAGCCTCCTACGAGCAGTACTTC
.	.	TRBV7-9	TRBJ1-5	CASSSGHPLVEPQHF	TGTGCCAGCAGCTCGGGGCACCCTCTCGTCGAGCCCCAGCATTTT
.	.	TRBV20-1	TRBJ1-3	CSAKDRDSGNTIYF	TGCAGTGCTAAAGACCGAGACTCTGGAAACACCATATATTTT
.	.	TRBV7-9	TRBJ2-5	CASSQTGAGETQYF	TGTGCCAGCAGTCAGACAGGAGCGGGGGAGACCCAGTACTTC
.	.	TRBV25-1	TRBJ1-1	CASRPSSGNTEAFF	TGTGCCAGCAGGCCCTCATCTGGGAACACTGAAGCTTTCTTT
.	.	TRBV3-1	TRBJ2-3	CASSQYATGLYTQYF	TGTGCCAGCAGCCAATACGCCACGGGACTCTATACGCAGTATTTT
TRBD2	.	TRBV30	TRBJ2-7	CAWTPGGAGSSYEQYF	TGTGCCTGGACCCCCGGGGGAGCGGGGAGCTCCTACGAGCAGTACTTC
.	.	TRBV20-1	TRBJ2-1	CSARALKGLTREQFF	TGCAGTGCTAGGGCATTAAAGGGACTTACTCGGGAGCAGTTCTTC
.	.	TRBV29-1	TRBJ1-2	CSVVSNYGYTF	TGCAGCGTTGTAAGCAACTATGGCTACACCTTC
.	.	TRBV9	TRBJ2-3	CASSVVSFSTDTQYF	TGTGCCAGCAGCGTAGTTAGTTTTAGCACAGATACGCAGTATTTT
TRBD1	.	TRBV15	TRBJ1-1	CATSRGGQEEAFF	TGTGCCACCAGCAGAGGTGGACAGGAAGAAGCTTTCTTT
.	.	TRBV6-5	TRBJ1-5	CASSSGGGRRQPQHF	TGTGCCAGCAGTTCTGGGGGGGGGAGAAGGCAGCCCCAGCATTTT
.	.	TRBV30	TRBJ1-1	CAWRIEGVSGAFF	TGTGCCTGGAGGATTGAGGGGGTGAGTGGAGCTTTCTTT
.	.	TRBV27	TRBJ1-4	CASSLRRTNEKLFF	TGTGCCAGCAGTTTACGCCGGACTAATGAAAAACTGTTTTTT
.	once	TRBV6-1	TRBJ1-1	CASSEARQSTEAFF	TGTGCCAGCAGTGAAGCGCGCCAGAGCACTGAAGCTTTCTTT
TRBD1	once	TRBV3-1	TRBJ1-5	CASSPGTGRNQPQHF	TGTGCCAGCAGCCCTGGGACAGGGCGCAATCAGCCCCAGCATTTT
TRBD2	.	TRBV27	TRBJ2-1	CASSFVTSGGSSYNEQFF	TGTGCCAGCAGTTTCGTGACTAGCGGGGGGAGCTCCTACAATGAGCAGTTCTTC
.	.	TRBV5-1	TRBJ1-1	CASSPGEVNTEAFF	TGCGCCAGCAGCCCAGGAGAGGTTAACACTGAAGCTTTCTTT
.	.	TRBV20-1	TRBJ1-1	CSASRAGVSTEAFF	TGCAGTGCTTCGCGGGCGGGGGTGAGCACTGAAGCTTTCTTT
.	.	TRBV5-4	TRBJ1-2	CASSTGPANYGYTF	TGTGCCAGCAGCACCGGCCCTGCCAACTATGGCTACACCTTC
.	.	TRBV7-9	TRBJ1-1	CASSGSGSAAFF	TGTGCCAGCAGCGGTTCTGGATCGGCGGCTTTCTTT
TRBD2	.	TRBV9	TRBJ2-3	CASSGSGALDTQYF	TGTGCCAGCAGCGGTAGCGGGGCACTAGATACGCAGTATTTT
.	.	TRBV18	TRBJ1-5	CASSPQATTDSNQPQHF	TGTGCCAGCTCGCCGCAGGCGACTACGGATAGCAATCAGCCCCAGCATTTT
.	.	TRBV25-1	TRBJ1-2	CASSSPGQYGYTF	TGTGCCAGCAGTTCCCCAGGACAGTATGGCTACACCTTC
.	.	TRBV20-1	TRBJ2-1	CSAPMGGNEQFF	TGCAGTGCTCCCATGGGTGGTAATGAGCAGTTCTTC
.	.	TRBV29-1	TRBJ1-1	CSVGWANTEAFF	TGCAGCGTTGGATGGGCGAACACTGAAGCTTTCTTT
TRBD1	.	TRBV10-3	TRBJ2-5	CAISESRGQRETQYF	TGTGCCATCAGTGAGTCCCGGGGACAGAGGGAGACCCAGTACTTC
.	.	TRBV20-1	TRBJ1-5	CSARDPGNQPQHF	TGCAGTGCTAGAGATCCGGGGAATCAGCCCCAGCATTTT
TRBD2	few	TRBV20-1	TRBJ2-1	CSARDLAGSSYNEQFF	TGCAGTGCTAGGGATTTAGCGGGGAGCTCCTACAATGAGCAGTTCTTC
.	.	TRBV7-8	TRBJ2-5	CASSHHWGWETQYF	TGTGCCAGCAGCCATCACTGGGGTTGGGAGACCCAGTACTTC
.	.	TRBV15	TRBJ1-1	CATSRMTVLTEAFF	TGTGCCACCAGCAGAATGACAGTACTCACTGAAGCTTTCTTT
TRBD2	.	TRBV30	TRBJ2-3	CAWSVLGLASTDTQYF	TGTGCCTGGAGTGTACTGGGACTAGCCAGTACAGATACGCAGTATTTT
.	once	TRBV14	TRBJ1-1	CASSRMTGHTEAFF	TGTGCCAGCAGCCGCATGACGGGTCACACTGAAGCTTTCTTT